This TCR beta chain is from a study of blood T cell repertoires in COVID-19. The CDR3 spans 16 residues. V was clipped by 6 bases and J by 4 bases; unmatched bases: 8. CDR1 is WSHSY and CDR2 is SAAADI in the germline V gene. Some clones are missing from TCRdb's copy, which holds only in-frame ones; the method was immunoSEQ multiplex PCR. The table records 250,000 to 300,000 clones, 80% to 90% of them present only once. The material sequenced was peripheral blood. J is TRBJ2-1 and V is TRBV10-2; TRBD2 matches 11 bases. This TCR derives from a woman aged 30 to 39 with active or convalescent COVID-19. CDR3 nucleotide sequence: TGCGCCAGCAGGGTTAGCGGGGGGGGTAGTTACAATGAGCAGTTCTTC. Protein product: CASRVSGGGSYNEQFF.